The 26 T cell receptor beta chains below were found in one sample sequenced in a study of control samples from healthy donors and cancer patients. The assay was immunoSEQ multiplex PCR, and TCRdb's table has in-frame clones only and misses some. This repertoire shows nearly 55,000 clones, 95% to 97% found once; its top ten account for around 1.9%. Sample: blood. Receptors were obtained from a woman aged 25 to 39 in good health.

This chain uses TRBV2 with TRBJ2-2, with D perhaps TRBD2 (5 bases). The CDR3 loop spans 18 amino acids. Germline loops: CDR1 SNHLY, CDR2 FYNNEI. Trimming stripped 8 bases from V and 1 base from J, with 23 bases between. The CDR3 sequence is CASAQGLGSGLNTGELFF. Written as DNA, the CDR3 is TGTGCCAGCGCGCAAGGCCTTGGGAGCGGACTGAACACCGGGGAGCTGTTTTTT. The whole variable domain, filled in from reference TRBV2 and TRBJ2-2, reads EPEVTQTPSHQVTQMGQEVILRCVPISNHLYFYWYRQILGQKVEFLVSFYNNEISEKSEIFDDQFSVERPDGSNFTLKIRSTKLEDSAMYFCASAQGLGSGLNTGELFFGEGSRLTVL.

V and J are TRBV27 and TRBJ2-7; 8 nucleotides agree with TRBD1. Trimming removed 6 bases from V and 4 bases from J; junction bases left unmatched: 5. Per the germline V gene, CDR1 is MNHEY and CDR2 is SMNVEV (reference sequence). CDR3 length: 13 amino acids. CDR3 region: CASRGQDTYEQYF. CDR3 in DNA: TGTGCCAGCAGGGGACAGGATACTTACGAGCAGTACTTC.

The chain carries TRBV19 and TRBJ1-5; D is ambiguous. Trimming took 4 bases from V and 1 from J, leaving 5 bases between them. This CDR3 comprises 13 residues. Per the germline V gene, CDR1 is LNHDA and CDR2 is SQIVND (reference sequence). The CDR3 is CASSTQSNQPQHF. CDR3 nucleotides: TGTGCCAGTAGTACCCAGAGCAATCAGCCCCAGCATTTT.

V and J are TRBV7-9 and TRBJ2-1, with D perhaps matching TRBD2 (5 bases). Germline CDR1 SEHNR, CDR2 FQNEAQ (reference sequence). CDR3 length: 15 amino acids. V was clipped by 8 bases and J by 5 bases, with 19 bases between them. The CDR3 sequence is CASSLSGGRDNEQFF. In DNA, the CDR3 is TGTGCCAGCTCTCTAAGCGGCGGTCGTGACAATGAGCAGTTCTTC.

This chain links TRBV2 with TRBJ2-2; D call uncertain. Germline CDR1 is SNHLY and CDR2 is FYNNEI. The V gene lost 7 bases and the J gene lost 0 bases, with 6 bases spanning the gap. The CDR3 runs to 13 residues. The DNA for the CDR3 is TGTGCCAGCATACACCCGAACACCGGGGAGCTGTTTTTT. Translated, it gives CASIHPNTGELFF.

V and J are TRBV5-1 and TRBJ1-5; D gene uncertain. The CDR3 is 13 residues long. Germline CDR1 is SGHRS and CDR2 is YFSETQ. V lost 2 bases to trimming and J lost 7 bases, with 10 bases between them. CDR3 protein: CASSFGDGQPQHF. DNA for the CDR3: TGCGCCAGCAGCTTTGGAGATGGGCAGCCCCAGCATTTT.

The rearrangement links TRBV7-2 to TRBJ2-7; D not certain. The germline V gene encodes CDR1 SGHTA and CDR2 FQGNSA. The CDR3 contains 13 residues. Trimming left V 2 bases short and J 2 bases short, with 7 bases between. CDR3 sequence reads: CASSLSETYEQYF. In nucleotides, the CDR3 is TGTGCCAGCAGCTTATCGGAGACCTACGAGCAGTACTTC.

V and J are TRBV7-3 and TRBJ2-3; 8 bases align to TRBD1. V lost 5 bases and J lost 2; bases outside the gene matches: 6. Per the germline V gene, CDR1 is SGHTA and CDR2 is FQGTGA. This CDR3 contains 15 residues. The DNA for the CDR3 is TGTGCCAGCAGCCCAACAGGGGGTAACACAGATACGCAGTATTTT. It translates to CASSPTGGNTDTQYF.

The table lists this clone with a count of one. The V and J genes are TRBV29-1 and TRBJ2-5; the D gene is possibly TRBD2 (5 bases). The CDR3 covers 14 residues. From germline, CDR1 is SQVTM and CDR2 ANQGSEA. V shed 4 bases and J shed 2 bases, with 14 bases lying between them. CDR3 sequence (DNA): TGCAGCGTTGTGGGAGCTGGACTTCAAGAGACCCAGTACTTC. It specifies CSVVGAGLQETQYF.

Details on this clone: Other DNA variants within this sample encode the same CDR3. The chain carries TRBV7-6 and TRBJ2-7, with 7 bases lining up with TRBD2. The trim removed 1 base at V and 1 base at J, leaving 4 bases unmatched. The germline V gene has CDR1 SGHVS and CDR2 FNYEAQ. This CDR3 contains 15 residues. Written as DNA, the CDR3 is TGTGCCAGCAGCTTAGGGTCTAGCGGATCCTACGAGCAGTACTTC. Translating gives CASSLGSSGSYEQYF.

The V call is TRBV2, the J call TRBJ2-4; perhaps TRBD2 as D (6 bases). CDR1 is SNHLY and CDR2 is FYNNEI in the germline V gene. V shed 3 bases and J shed 3 bases, with 15 bases lying between them. CDR3 size: 16 residues. The CDR3 coding sequence is TGTGCCAGCAGTGATGGGGGGACTCGGGGCAAAAACATTCAGTACTTC. It translates to CASSDGGTRGKNIQYF.

The rearrangement joins TRBV4-1 to TRBJ2-7; tentatively, D is TRBD2 (5 bases). The CDR3 covers 15 residues. CDR1 and CDR2 (germline): MGHRA, YSYEKL. V was cut by 4 bases and J by 1 base, with 14 bases left in between. The CDR3 nucleotides read TGCGCCAGCAGCCGCCGGAGGTCAGAATCCTACGAGCAGTACTTC. Translated: CASSRRRSESYEQYF.

The chain recombines TRBV2 with TRBJ2-1, with D perhaps TRBD2 (5 bases). The CDR3 is 15 residues long. The germline V gene encodes CDR1 SNHLY and CDR2 FYNNEI. V was pared by 2 bases and J by 6 bases, with 14 bases between. CDR3 nucleotides: TGTGCCAGCAGTGAAAGCGGTGCTGCGTCCAATGAGCAGTTCTTC. Translating it yields CASSESGAASNEQFF.

The genes are TRBV6-5 and TRBJ2-7, with TRBD2 matching over 9 bases. This CDR3 is built from 12 residues. V gave up 11 bases and J gave up 2 bases; unmatched junction bases: 4. Germline V gene data show CDR1 as MNHEY and CDR2 as SVGAGI. CDR3 DNA sequence: TGTGCCGCGACTAGCGGCACCTACGAGCAGTACTTC. Its protein product is CAATSGTYEQYF.

This clone was found a few times. The chain combines TRBV19 with TRBJ2-1, with D tentatively TRBD1 (5 bases). Trimming took 5 bases from V and 4 from J, leaving 18 bases between them. The CDR3 has 16 residues. The germline V gene encodes CDR1 LNHDA and CDR2 SQIVND (reference sequence). This CDR3 is CASSPPAPAGYNEQFF. The DNA for the CDR3 is TGTGCCAGTAGTCCCCCGGCCCCGGCAGGGTACAATGAGCAGTTCTTC. Filled out from reference TRBV19 and TRBJ2-1, the complete variable domain reads DGGITQSPKYLFRKEGQNVTLSCEQNLNHDAMYWYRQDPGQGLRLIYYSQIVNDFQKGDIAEGYSVSREKKESFPLTVTSAQKNPTAFYLCASSPPAPAGYNEQFFGPGTRLTVL.

The chain is built from TRBV7-2 and TRBJ1-4, with a tentative D call TRBD1 (5 bases). The ends were cut back, 4 bases at V and 8 bases at J, with 17 bases in the middle. CDR3 length: 15 residues. CDR1 and CDR2 (germline): SGHTA, FQGNSA. CDR3 region: CASSSGQGSNEKLFF. CDR3 DNA: TGTGCCAGCAGCTCCGGGCAGGGAAGCAACGAAAAACTGTTTTTT.

The chain recombines TRBV19 with TRBJ2-7; 8 positions match TRBD2. This CDR3 has 18 amino acids. Trimming cost V 9 bases and J 4 bases; bases outside gene matches: 23. CDR1 and CDR2 (germline): LNHDA, SQIVND (reference sequence). The CDR3 protein is CARGFPAGGPGGMYEQYF. Written as DNA, the CDR3 is TGTGCCAGGGGGTTCCCGGCGGGAGGCCCCGGGGGGATGTACGAGCAGTACTTC.

The J gene is TRBJ2-1, the V gene TRBV21-1; the table's D call of TRBD1 was not tested on the DNA. TRBV21-1 is a recognized pseudogene. The CDR3 has 20 amino acids. CDR3: CASSKGRQGAREGVYNEQFF. CDR3 DNA sequence: TGTGCCAGCAGCAAAGGTAGACAGGGGGCCCGGGAGGGGGTCTACAATGAGCAGTTCTTC.

The chain is built from TRBV29-1 and TRBJ2-7; tentatively, D is TRBD2 (5 bases). Germline values: CDR1 SQVTM, CDR2 ANQGSEA. The CDR3 sequence is 13 residues long. Trimming shortened V by 4 bases and J by 0 bases, and 10 bases separated the two germline ends. The CDR3 spells CSVGKEDSYEQYF. The CDR3 nucleotides are TGCAGCGTTGGCAAGGAGGACTCCTACGAGCAGTACTTC.

The chain is built from TRBV27 and TRBJ2-1; D not resolved. The CDR3 extends over 14 amino acids. Germline CDR1 reads MNHEY; CDR2 reads SMNVEV (reference sequence). Trimming shortened V by 4 bases and J by 0 bases, and 7 bases separated the two germline ends. In nucleotides, the CDR3 is TGTGCCAGCAGTTATTCGAGCTCCTACAATGAGCAGTTCTTC. This gives the protein CASSYSSSYNEQFF.

The chain joins TRBV5-1 to TRBJ2-7; possible D gene TRBD1, 6 bases. The CDR3 contains 13 residues. The V end was cut by 6 bases, the J end by 0 bases, with 10 bases between. The germline CDR1 and CDR2 sequences are SGHRS and YFSETQ. The CDR3 reads CASIWTDSYEQYF. The CDR3 bases are TGCGCCAGCATTTGGACAGACTCCTACGAGCAGTACTTC.

V and J are TRBV21-1 and TRBJ2-7; the listed D gene, TRBD2, was not tested against the DNA. TRBV21-1 is designated a pseudogene. The CDR3 spans 16 residues. The CDR3 sequence: CASSKPPGGGGYEQYF. CDR3 in DNA: TGTGCCAGCAGCAAACCACCGGGGGGGGGTGGTTACGAGCAGTACTTC.

The chain couples TRBV9 to TRBJ2-7, with 9 bases fitting TRBD1. Germline CDR1 SGDLS, CDR2 YYNGEE. Trimming cost V 0 bases and J 5 bases; bases outside gene matches: 6. The CDR3 is 15 amino acids. The CDR3 here is CASSVGDREADEQYF. The CDR3 nucleotides read TGTGCCAGCAGCGTAGGGGACAGGGAGGCGGACGAGCAGTACTTC.

The chain employs TRBV7-3 and TRBJ2-7, with 8 nucleotides matching TRBD2. The germline CDR1 and CDR2 sequences are SGHTA and FQGTGA. CDR3 length equals 14 residues. The V and J ends lost 3 bases and 5 bases, in that order; junction bases with no gene match: 6. The CDR3 DNA sequence: TGTGCCAGCAGCTTGAGCGGGAGCGGCGACGAGCAGTACTTC. It translates to CASSLSGSGDEQYF.

The rearrangement links TRBV19 to TRBJ2-1; D assignment may be TRBD1 or TRBD2 (6 bases each). The length of the CDR3 is 16 residues. CDR1 and CDR2 (germline): LNHDA, SQIVND (reference sequence). The germline V and J ends were trimmed by 0 bases and 6 bases, with 15 bases remaining between them. CDR3 residues: CASSIDRGVLGNEQFF. The DNA of the CDR3 is TGTGCCAGTAGTATAGATAGGGGGGTCCTCGGCAATGAGCAGTTCTTC.

This chain links TRBV5-8 with TRBJ2-7, with 10 bases fitting TRBD1. Germline assignment: CDR1 SGHTS and CDR2 YDEGEE. V shed 1 base, J shed 3 bases, and the junction held 4 bases outside the gene matches. CDR3 length: 15 amino acids. The CDR3 is CASSLHRTGGYEQYF. The CDR3 nucleotides are TGTGCCAGCAGCTTGCATAGGACAGGGGGCTACGAGCAGTACTTC.